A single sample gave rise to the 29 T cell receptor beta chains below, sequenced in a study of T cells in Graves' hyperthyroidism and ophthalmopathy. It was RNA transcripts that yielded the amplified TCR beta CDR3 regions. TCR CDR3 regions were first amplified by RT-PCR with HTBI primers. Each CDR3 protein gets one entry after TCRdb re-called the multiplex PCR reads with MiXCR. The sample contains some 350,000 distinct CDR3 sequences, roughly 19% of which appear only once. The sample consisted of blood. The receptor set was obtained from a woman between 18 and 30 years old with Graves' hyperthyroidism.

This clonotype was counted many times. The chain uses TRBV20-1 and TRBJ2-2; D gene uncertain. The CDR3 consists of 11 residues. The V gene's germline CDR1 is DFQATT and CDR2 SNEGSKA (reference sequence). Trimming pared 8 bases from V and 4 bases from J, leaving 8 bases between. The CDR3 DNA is TGCAGTTCCCCTAGCACCGGGGAGCTGTTTTTT. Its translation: CSSPSTGELFF.

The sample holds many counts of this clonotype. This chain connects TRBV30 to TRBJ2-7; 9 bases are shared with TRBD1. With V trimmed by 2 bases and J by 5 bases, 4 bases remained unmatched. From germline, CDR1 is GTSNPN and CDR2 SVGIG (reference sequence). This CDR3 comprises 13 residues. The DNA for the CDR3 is TGTGCCTGGAGTACGGGACAGGGCGACGAGCAGTACTTC. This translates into CAWSTGQGDEQYF.

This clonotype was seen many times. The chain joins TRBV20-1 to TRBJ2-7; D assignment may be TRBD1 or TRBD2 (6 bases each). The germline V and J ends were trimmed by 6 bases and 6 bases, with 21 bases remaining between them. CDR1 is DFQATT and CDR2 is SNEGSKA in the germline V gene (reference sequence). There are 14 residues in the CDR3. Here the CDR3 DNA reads TGCAGTGCCACGAGGAGGGGGTTAGAGGGCGAGCAGTACTTC. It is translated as CSATRRGLEGEQYF.

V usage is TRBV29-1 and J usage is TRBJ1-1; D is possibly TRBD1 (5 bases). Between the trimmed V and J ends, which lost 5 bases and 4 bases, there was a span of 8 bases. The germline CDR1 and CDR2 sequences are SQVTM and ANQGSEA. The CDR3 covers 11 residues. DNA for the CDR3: TGCAGCGTTTTCCAGGGCACTGAAGCTTTCTTT. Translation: CSVFQGTEAFF.

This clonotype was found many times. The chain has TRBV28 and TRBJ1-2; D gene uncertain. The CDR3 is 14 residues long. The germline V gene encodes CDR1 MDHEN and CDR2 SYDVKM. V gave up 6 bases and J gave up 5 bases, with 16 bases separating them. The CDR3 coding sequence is TGTGCCAGCAGCCCGGGCCAGGTCGGGTATGGCTACACCTTC. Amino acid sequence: CASSPGQVGYGYTF.

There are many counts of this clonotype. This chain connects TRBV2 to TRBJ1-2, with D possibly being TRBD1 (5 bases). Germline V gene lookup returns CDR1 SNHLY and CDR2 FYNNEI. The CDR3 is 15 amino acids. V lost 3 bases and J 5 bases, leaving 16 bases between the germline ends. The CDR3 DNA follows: TGTGCCAGCAGTGACCCAAAGACTTCAGGGTATGGCTACACCTTC. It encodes CASSDPKTSGYGYTF.

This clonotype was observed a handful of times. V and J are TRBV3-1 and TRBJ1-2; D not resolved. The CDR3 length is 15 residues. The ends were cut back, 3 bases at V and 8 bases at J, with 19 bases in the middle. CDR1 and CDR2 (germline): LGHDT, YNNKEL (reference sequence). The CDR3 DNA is TGTGCCAGCAGCCAGTACTTCGCCTTCATGGGGGGCTACACCTTC. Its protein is CASSQYFAFMGGYTF.

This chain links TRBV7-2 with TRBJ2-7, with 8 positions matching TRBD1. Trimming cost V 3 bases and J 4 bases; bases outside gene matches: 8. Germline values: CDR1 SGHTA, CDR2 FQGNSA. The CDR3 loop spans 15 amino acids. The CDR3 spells CASSFTTDREYEQYF. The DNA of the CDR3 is TGTGCCAGCAGCTTCACGACGGACAGGGAATACGAGCAGTACTTC.

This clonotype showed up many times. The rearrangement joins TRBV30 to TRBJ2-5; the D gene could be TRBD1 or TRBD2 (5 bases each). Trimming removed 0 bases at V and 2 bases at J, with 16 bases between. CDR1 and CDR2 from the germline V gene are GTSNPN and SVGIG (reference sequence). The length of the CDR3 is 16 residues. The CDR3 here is CAWSVTTGTQQETQYF. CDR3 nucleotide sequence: TGTGCCTGGAGTGTTACCACCGGGACCCAGCAAGAGACCCAGTACTTC. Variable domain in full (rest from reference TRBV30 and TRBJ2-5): SQTIHQWPATLVQPVGSPLSLECTVEGTSNPNLYWYRQAAGRGLQLLFYSVGIGQISSEVPQNLSASRPQDRQFILSSKKLLLSDSGFYLCAWSVTTGTQQETQYFGPGTRLLVL.

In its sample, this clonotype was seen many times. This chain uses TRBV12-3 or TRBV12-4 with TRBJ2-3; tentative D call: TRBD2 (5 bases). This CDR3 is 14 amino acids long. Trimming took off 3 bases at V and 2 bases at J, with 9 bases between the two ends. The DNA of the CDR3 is TGTGCCAGCAGTTTTGAGGACTCCACAGATACGCAGTATTTT. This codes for CASSFEDSTDTQYF.

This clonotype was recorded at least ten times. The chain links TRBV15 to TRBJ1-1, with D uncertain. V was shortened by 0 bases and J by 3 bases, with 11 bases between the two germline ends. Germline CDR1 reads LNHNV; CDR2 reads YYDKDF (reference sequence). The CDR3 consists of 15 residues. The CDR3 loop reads CATSRDGQAYTEAFF. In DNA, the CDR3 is TGTGCCACCAGCAGAGATGGGCAGGCGTACACTGAAGCTTTCTTT.

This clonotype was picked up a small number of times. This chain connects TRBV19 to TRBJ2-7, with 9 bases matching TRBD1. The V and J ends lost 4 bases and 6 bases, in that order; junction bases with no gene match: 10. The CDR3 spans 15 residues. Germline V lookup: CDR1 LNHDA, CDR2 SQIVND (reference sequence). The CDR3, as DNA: TGTGCCAGTAGTAGGTCGCGGACAGGGGACCTCGAGCAGTACTTC. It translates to CASSRSRTGDLEQYF.

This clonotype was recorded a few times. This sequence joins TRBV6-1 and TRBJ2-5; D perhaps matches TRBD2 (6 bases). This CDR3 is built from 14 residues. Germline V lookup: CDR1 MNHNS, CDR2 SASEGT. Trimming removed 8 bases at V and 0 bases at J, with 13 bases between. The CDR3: CASAREQYQETQYF. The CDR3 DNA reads TGTGCCAGCGCCCGGGAGCAGTACCAAGAGACCCAGTACTTC.

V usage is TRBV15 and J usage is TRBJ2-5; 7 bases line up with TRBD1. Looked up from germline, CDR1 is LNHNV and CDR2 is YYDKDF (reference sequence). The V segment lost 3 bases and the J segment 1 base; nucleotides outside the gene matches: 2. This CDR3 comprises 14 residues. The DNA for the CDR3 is TGTGCCACCAGCAGGGACAGGTTCCAAGAGACCCAGTACTTC. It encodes CATSRDRFQETQYF.

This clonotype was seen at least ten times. The CDR3 nucleotides are TGCAGTGCCAGATGGGGGATGAGCAATCAGCCCCAGCATTTT. Its protein product is CSARWGMSNQPQHF. This chain joins TRBV20-1 and TRBJ1-5; D is perhaps TRBD1 (5 bases). There are 14 residues in the CDR3. Germline lookup yields CDR1 DFQATT and CDR2 SNEGSKA (reference sequence). V shed 6 bases and J shed 1 base, with 13 bases lying between them.

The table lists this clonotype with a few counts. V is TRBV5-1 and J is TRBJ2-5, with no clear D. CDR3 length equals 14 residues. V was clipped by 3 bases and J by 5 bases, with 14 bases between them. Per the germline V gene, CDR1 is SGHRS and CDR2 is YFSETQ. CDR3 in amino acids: CASSSELAVETQYF. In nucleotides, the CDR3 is TGCGCCAGCAGCTCTGAATTAGCAGTGGAGACCCAGTACTTC.

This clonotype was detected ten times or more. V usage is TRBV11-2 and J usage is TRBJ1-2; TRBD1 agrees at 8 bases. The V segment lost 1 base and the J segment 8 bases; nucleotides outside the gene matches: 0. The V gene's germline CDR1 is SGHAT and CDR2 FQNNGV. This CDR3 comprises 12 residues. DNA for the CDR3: TGTGCCAGCAGCTTAGGGACAGGGGGCTACACCTTC. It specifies CASSLGTGGYTF.

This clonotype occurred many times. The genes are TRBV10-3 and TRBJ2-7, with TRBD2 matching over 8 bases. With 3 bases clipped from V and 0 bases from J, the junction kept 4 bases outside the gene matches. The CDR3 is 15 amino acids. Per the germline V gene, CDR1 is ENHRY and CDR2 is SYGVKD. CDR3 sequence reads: CAISESGGNSYEQYF. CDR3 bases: TGTGCCATCAGTGAATCGGGGGGGAACTCCTACGAGCAGTACTTC.

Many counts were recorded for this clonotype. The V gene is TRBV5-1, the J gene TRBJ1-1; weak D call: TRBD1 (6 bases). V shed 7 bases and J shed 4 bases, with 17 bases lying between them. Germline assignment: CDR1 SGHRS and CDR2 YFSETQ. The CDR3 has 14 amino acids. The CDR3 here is CASRTGGAFTEAFF. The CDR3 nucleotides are TGCGCCAGCCGAACCGGGGGCGCGTTCACTGAAGCTTTCTTT. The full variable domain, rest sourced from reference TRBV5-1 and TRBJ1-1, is KAGVTQTPRYLIKTRGQQVTLSCSPISGHRSVSWYQQTPGQGLQFLFEYFSETQRNKGNFPGRFSGRQFSNSRSEMNVSTLELGDSALYLCASRTGGAFTEAFFGQGTRLTVV.

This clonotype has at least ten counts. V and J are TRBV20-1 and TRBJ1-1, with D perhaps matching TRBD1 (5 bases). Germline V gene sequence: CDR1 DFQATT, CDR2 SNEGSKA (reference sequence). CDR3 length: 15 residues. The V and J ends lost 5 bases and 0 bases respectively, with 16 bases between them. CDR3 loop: CSAHPGGGLNTEAFF. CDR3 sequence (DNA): TGCAGTGCTCATCCCGGGGGGGGACTGAACACTGAAGCTTTCTTT.

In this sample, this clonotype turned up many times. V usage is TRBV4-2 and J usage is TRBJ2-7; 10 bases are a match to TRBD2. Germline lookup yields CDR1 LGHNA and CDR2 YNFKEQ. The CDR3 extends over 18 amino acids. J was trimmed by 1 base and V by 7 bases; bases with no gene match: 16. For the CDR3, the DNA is TGTGCCAGCACAACAGGGACTAGCGCGGTGAGGGGATCCTACGAGCAGTACTTC. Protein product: CASTTGTSAVRGSYEQYF.

CDR3 amino acids: CATSRDGLKGYTF. For the CDR3, the DNA is TGTGCCACCAGCAGAGATGGGCTGAAAGGCTACACCTTC. The rearrangement links TRBV15 to TRBJ1-2; D gene uncertain. The CDR3 runs 13 residues. With 0 bases removed from V and 8 bases from J, the gap between germline ends came to 10 bases. CDR1 LNHNV and CDR2 YYDKDF come from the germline V gene (reference sequence).

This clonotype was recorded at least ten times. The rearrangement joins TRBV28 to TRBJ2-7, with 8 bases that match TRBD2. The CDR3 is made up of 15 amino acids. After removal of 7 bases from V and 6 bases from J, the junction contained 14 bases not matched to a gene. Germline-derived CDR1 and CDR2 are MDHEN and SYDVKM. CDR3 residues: CASNPGGASSSEQYF. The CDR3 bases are TGTGCCAGCAACCCCGGGGGGGCTTCCTCGAGCGAGCAGTACTTC.

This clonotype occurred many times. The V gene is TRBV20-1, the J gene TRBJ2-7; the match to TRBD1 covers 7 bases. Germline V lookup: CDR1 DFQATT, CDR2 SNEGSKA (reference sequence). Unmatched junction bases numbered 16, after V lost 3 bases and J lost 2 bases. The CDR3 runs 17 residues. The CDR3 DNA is TGCAGTGCTAGTAGTTTGACAGGGCAGGACATAGCCTACGAGCAGTACTTC. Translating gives CSASSLTGQDIAYEQYF.

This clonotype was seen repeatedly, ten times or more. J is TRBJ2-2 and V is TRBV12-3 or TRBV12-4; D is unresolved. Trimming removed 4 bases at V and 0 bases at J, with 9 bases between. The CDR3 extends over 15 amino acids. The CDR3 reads CASSSSFPNTGELFF. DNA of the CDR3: TGTGCCAGCAGTTCCTCCTTCCCGAACACCGGGGAGCTGTTTTTT.

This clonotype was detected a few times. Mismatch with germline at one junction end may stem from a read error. The CDR3 nucleotides are TGTGCCAGCACCCGCGCGGGCGTTTTCTATGGTTACACCTTC. As protein: CASTRAGVFYGYTF. The V and J genes are TRBV6-1 and TRBJ1-2; D remains unclear. Germline CDR1 is MNHNS and CDR2 is SASEGT. This CDR3 is 14 amino acids long.

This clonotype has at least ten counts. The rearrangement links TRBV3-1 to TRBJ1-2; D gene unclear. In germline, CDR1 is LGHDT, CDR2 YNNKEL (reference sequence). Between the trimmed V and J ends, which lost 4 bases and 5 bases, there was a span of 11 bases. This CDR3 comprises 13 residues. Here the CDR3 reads CASSPVDGYGYTF. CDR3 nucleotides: TGTGCCAGCAGCCCGGTTGACGGTTATGGCTACACCTTC.

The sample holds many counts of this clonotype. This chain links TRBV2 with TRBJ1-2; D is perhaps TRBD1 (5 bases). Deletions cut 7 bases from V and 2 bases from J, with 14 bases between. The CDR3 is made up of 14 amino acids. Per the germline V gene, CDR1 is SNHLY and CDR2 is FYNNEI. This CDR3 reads CASTPLGGNYGYTF. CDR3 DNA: TGTGCCAGCACCCCGTTGGGGGGGAACTATGGCTACACCTTC.

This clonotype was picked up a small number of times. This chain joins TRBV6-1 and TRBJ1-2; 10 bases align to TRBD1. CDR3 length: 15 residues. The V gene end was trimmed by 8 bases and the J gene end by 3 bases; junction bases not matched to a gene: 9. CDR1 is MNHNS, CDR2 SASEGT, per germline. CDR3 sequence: CASARRQGADYGYTF. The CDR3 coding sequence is TGTGCCAGCGCAAGACGACAGGGGGCGGACTATGGCTACACCTTC.